One and the same sample provided the 30 T cell receptor beta chains below, sequenced in a study of shared clonotypes between healthy human individuals. Data came from immunoSEQ multiplex PCR; TCRdb stores just in-frame clones and leaves some out. The sample has about 520,000 clones; roughly 80% are singletons. The sequencing input was PBMCs. The receptors derive from a woman aged 40 to 55 in good health. Some clones in this sample may be carry-over from other donors' samples.

On this clone: A far larger clone lies a single base away; this is likely a read error. Other nucleotide sequences in the sample specify the same CDR3. The chain couples TRBV5-4 to TRBJ1-2, with unresolved D. The ends were cut back, 0 bases at V and 4 bases at J, with 10 bases in the middle. The CDR3 is made up of 14 amino acids. The germline V gene encodes CDR1 SGHNT and CDR2 YYREEE (reference sequence). The CDR3 is CASSLDRGSYGYTF. In DNA form, the CDR3 reads TGTGCCAGCAGCTTGGATCGTGGTAGCTATGGCTACACCTTC.

In the case of this clone: It is likely a read error: a sequence one base away is far more abundant. Other DNA sequences in this sample translate to the same CDR3. The chain couples TRBV6-1 to TRBJ1-1; possibly TRBD1 for D (5 bases). The CDR3 covers 13 residues. Germline V lookup: CDR1 MNHNS, CDR2 SASEGT. V dropped 6 bases and J dropped 8 bases, with 16 bases sitting between them. The CDR3 nucleotides read TGTGCCAGCAGGGACACGGGAGGCACAGAAGCTTTCTTT. This sequence encodes CASRDTGGTEAFF.

CDR3: CASSPSTGGASDTQYF. CDR3 DNA sequence: TGTGCCAGCAGCCCGTCGACAGGGGGCGCATCAGATACGCAGTATTTT. The V gene is TRBV7-3, the J gene TRBJ2-3; 10 bases fit TRBD1. The CDR3 totals 16 residues. J was trimmed by 4 bases and V by 5 bases; bases with no gene match: 9. Germline assignment: CDR1 SGHTA and CDR2 FQGTGA.

In the case of this clone: This sequence is one base from a far larger clone and is likely a read error. The V and J genes are TRBV13 and TRBJ2-5, with D perhaps given as TRBD1 or TRBD2 (5 bases each). The J call may be in error: the DNA end matches TRBJ2-7 better. This CDR3 is built from 14 residues. Germline V lookup: CDR1 PRHDT, CDR2 FYEKMQ (reference sequence). CDR3 protein: CANSLGVPSYEQYF. Written as DNA, the CDR3 is TGTGCCAACAGCCTGGGGGTCCCCTCCTACGAGCAGTACTTC.

V gene TRBV15 combines with J gene TRBJ2-3, with 8 bases that match TRBD2. Looked up from germline, CDR1 is LNHNV and CDR2 is YYDKDF (reference sequence). The CDR3 extends over 16 amino acids. V lost 7 bases to trimming and J lost 0 bases; unmatched junction nucleotides: 9. The CDR3 nucleotides are TGTGCCACCACCCGGGAGCCTAGCGGGAGCACAGATACGCAGTATTTT. This codes for CATTREPSGSTDTQYF.

The chain has TRBV7-9 and TRBJ1-1, with a possible D match to TRBD1 (6 bases). This CDR3 has 13 residues. Germline CDR1 reads SEHNR; CDR2 reads FQNEAQ (reference sequence). V gave up 5 bases and J gave up 8 bases, with 15 bases separating them. The CDR3 loop reads CASSPRQVREAFF. The CDR3 nucleotides read TGTGCCAGCAGCCCTCGACAGGTGAGGGAAGCTTTCTTT.

The chain carries TRBV6-5 and TRBJ1-5; no reliable D call. Trimming removed 3 bases from V and 7 bases from J, with 13 bases in between. Germline assignment: CDR1 MNHEY and CDR2 SVGAGI. This CDR3 is built from 14 residues. CDR3 in amino acids: CASSYGSSGQPQHF. The CDR3 region has the DNA TGTGCCAGCAGTTATGGAAGCTCCGGGCAGCCCCAGCATTTT.

For this clone: It is likely a read error: a sequence one base away is far more abundant. This chain uses TRBV4-3 with TRBJ1-1, with no clear D. The V end lost 5 bases, the J end lost 4 bases, and 14 bases lay between the germline ends. The CDR3 has 14 residues. The germline gives CDR1 LGHNA, CDR2 YSLEER. CDR3 protein: CASSKRTSSTEAFF. The CDR3 region has the DNA TGCGCCAGCAGCAAACGTACGTCGAGCACTGAAGCTTTCTTT.

V gene TRBV4-3 combines with J gene TRBJ2-1; D ambiguous. This CDR3 region has 14 residues. CDR1 is LGHNA and CDR2 is YSLEER in the germline V gene. The ends were cut back, 0 bases at V and 5 bases at J, with 8 bases in the middle. This chain's CDR3 is CASSQELEHNEQFF. The CDR3 DNA follows: TGCGCCAGCAGCCAAGAATTGGAGCACAATGAGCAGTTCTTC.

CDR3 nucleotides: TGTGCCAGCAGCTTTAGGATTGGGAATGAGCAGTTCTTC. This codes for CASSFRIGNEQFF. The chain combines TRBV7-2 with TRBJ2-1; D is unresolved. The CDR3 runs 13 residues. The V and J ends lost 3 bases and 7 bases respectively, with 10 bases between them. Germline CDR1 and CDR2: SGHTA and FQGNSA.

CDR3 bases: TGTGCCAGCAGCCGTACTAGGACAGGGAACACCGGGGAGCTGTTTTTT. As protein: CASSRTRTGNTGELFF. The chain is built from TRBV7-2 and TRBJ2-2, with 7 bases that match TRBD1. Germline values: CDR1 SGHTA, CDR2 FQGNSA. After removal of 5 bases from V and 1 base from J, the junction contained 7 bases not matched to a gene. CDR3 length equals 16 residues.

To note about this clone: A single base is all that separates this from a far larger clone, so a read error is likely. This sample also contains other DNA sequences that code for the same CDR3. This sequence joins TRBV5-1 and TRBJ2-3, with D unresolved. Germline V gene sequence: CDR1 SGHRS, CDR2 YFSETQ. CDR3 length equals 12 residues. CDR3 sequence: CASSLAADTQYF. CDR3 DNA: TGCGCTAGCAGCTTGGCGGCAGATACGCAGTATTTT.

The table lists this clone with a few counts. The J gene is TRBJ1-1, the V gene TRBV30; TRBD1 might be the D (6 bases). Per germline, CDR1 GTSNPN and CDR2 SVGIG (reference sequence). This CDR3 is 13 amino acids long. V gave up 4 bases and J gave up 2 bases, with 11 bases separating them. DNA for the CDR3: TGTGCCTGGACTAGGGGGTCTAACACTGAAGCTTTCTTT. This codes for CAWTRGSNTEAFF. Combining the CDR3 with reference TRBV30 and TRBJ1-1 gives the whole variable domain SQTIHQWPATLVQPVGSPLSLECTVEGTSNPNLYWYRQAAGRGLQLLFYSVGIGQISSEVPQNLSASRPQDRQFILSSKKLLLSDSGFYLCAWTRGSNTEAFFGQGTRLTVV.

The chain carries TRBV5-1 and TRBJ2-1; D may correspond to TRBD1 or TRBD2 (5 bases each). Germline V gene data show CDR1 as SGHRS and CDR2 as YFSETQ. V lost 0 bases, J lost 6 bases, and 7 bases lay in between. This CDR3 has 13 amino acids. CDR3 sequence: CASSLGGTNEQFF. CDR3 in DNA: TGCGCCAGCAGCTTGGGGGGGACCAATGAGCAGTTCTTC. Drawing the rest from reference TRBV5-1 and TRBJ2-1, the complete variable domain is KAGVTQTPRYLIKTRGQQVTLSCSPISGHRSVSWYQQTPGQGLQFLFEYFSETQRNKGNFPGRFSGRQFSNSRSEMNVSTLELGDSALYLCASSLGGTNEQFFGPGTRLTVL.

There are many counts of this clone. The V call is TRBV11-2, the J call TRBJ2-7; either TRBD1 or TRBD2 may supply D (6 bases each). The CDR3 has 17 amino acids. The V and J ends lost 5 bases and 0 bases respectively, with 20 bases between them. Germline assignment: CDR1 SGHAT and CDR2 FQNNGV. As DNA, the CDR3 is TGTGCCAGCAGCACCAGCCGGGGGCGGAAAAGCTCCTACGAGCAGTACTTC. The encoded protein is CASSTSRGRKSSYEQYF.

Concerning this clone itself: This CDR3 is also generated by other DNA sequences in the sample. V gene TRBV5-4 combines with J gene TRBJ2-5; TRBD2 matches 13 bases. Germline V gene data show CDR1 as SGHNT and CDR2 as YYREEE (reference sequence). The CDR3 sequence is 15 residues long. Unmatched junction bases numbered 11, after V lost 4 bases and J lost 11 bases. CDR3 sequence reads: CASSQGTSGMKEQYF. Here the CDR3 DNA reads TGTGCCAGCAGCCAAGGGACTAGCGGGATGAAAGAGCAGTACTTC. The whole variable domain, remainder taken from reference TRBV5-4 and TRBJ2-5, is ETGVTQSPTHLIKTRGQQVTLRCSSQSGHNTVSWYQQALGQGPQFIFQYYREEENGRGNFPPRFSGLQFPNYSSELNVNALELDDSALYLCASSQGTSGMKEQYFGPGTRLLVL.

For the CDR3, the DNA is TGTGCCAGCAGCCCCCGGACAGCCGCAGATACGCAGTATTTT. Its protein is CASSPRTAADTQYF. This chain links TRBV7-6 with TRBJ2-3, with D possibly TRBD1 on 6 matching bases. Trimming cost V 5 bases and J 4 bases, with 13 bases left between them. Per the germline V gene, CDR1 is SGHVS and CDR2 is FNYEAQ. This CDR3 region has 14 residues.

The chain employs TRBV10-3 and TRBJ1-2, with TRBD1 matching 9 bases. CDR3 length equals 16 residues. J lost 5 bases, V lost 5 bases, and 12 bases had no gene match. Germline CDR1 and CDR2: ENHRY and SYGVKD. CDR3 DNA: TGTGCCATCAGTTTCCTCCGGGACAGGGATGGATATGGCTACACCTTC. As protein: CAISFLRDRDGYGYTF.

The chain employs TRBV15 and TRBJ2-2; D call uncertain. Per germline, CDR1 LNHNV and CDR2 YYDKDF (reference sequence). The CDR3 runs 14 residues. V gave up 0 bases and J gave up 4 bases, with 6 bases separating them. CDR3 protein: CATSRDVSTGELFF. CDR3 DNA: TGTGCCACCAGCAGAGATGTAAGCACCGGGGAGCTGTTTTTT.

This clone was recorded a few times. The J gene is TRBJ2-2, the V gene TRBV19; 12 bases match TRBD1. Germline CDR1 and CDR2: LNHDA and SQIVND (reference sequence). Trimming cost V 6 bases and J 0 bases; bases outside gene matches: 17. This CDR3 has 21 residues. CDR3 in amino acids: CASRVSRDRGLPDSNTGELFF. The CDR3, as DNA: TGTGCCAGTAGAGTAAGCCGGGACAGGGGGCTTCCCGATTCGAACACCGGGGAGCTGTTTTTT. Full variable domain (outside the CDR3, taken from reference TRBV19 and TRBJ2-2): DGGITQSPKYLFRKEGQNVTLSCEQNLNHDAMYWYRQDPGQGLRLIYYSQIVNDFQKGDIAEGYSVSREKKESFPLTVTSAQKNPTAFYLCASRVSRDRGLPDSNTGELFFGEGSRLTVL.

Worth noting for this clone: A far larger clone is a single base away, which makes a read error likely. No conserved phenylalanine or tryptophan is present at the end of the CDR3, so a read error is the likely explanation. The chain combines TRBV2 with TRBJ1-2; D perhaps matches TRBD1 (6 bases). Germline CDR1 reads SNHLY; CDR2 reads FYNNEI. V was trimmed by 10 bases and J by 6 bases, leaving 15 bases between them. The CDR3 is 12 amino acids. CDR3 amino acids: CATQGGSNGYTL. Written as DNA, the CDR3 is TGTGCCACACAAGGGGGATCGAATGGCTACACCCTC.

In the case of this clone: One base separates it from a far larger clone, so it is likely a read error. The chain is built from TRBV7-2 and TRBJ2-5; the D gene is possibly TRBD1 (6 bases). Gene TRBJ2-7 matches the end of the DNA better, so the J call may be wrong. The CDR3 runs 14 residues. Per germline, CDR1 SGHTA and CDR2 FQGNSA. The CDR3 bases are TGTGCCAGCAGCTCTAGCACAGGGCCCTACGAGCAGTACTTC. This codes for CASSSSTGPYEQYF.

This clone was seen once. The rearrangement uses TRBV2 and TRBJ2-5; D call uncertain. Trimming removed 1 base at V and 2 bases at J, with 5 bases between. The CDR3 runs to 13 residues. Germline CDR1 is SNHLY and CDR2 is FYNNEI. The chain's CDR3 is CASSEGMQETQYF. CDR3 nucleotide sequence: TGTGCCAGCAGTGAAGGTATGCAAGAGACCCAGTACTTC.

Turning to this clone: In the same sample, other DNA sequences code for this CDR3. This rearrangement joins TRBV2 to TRBJ2-2; possible D gene TRBD1, 5 bases. The germline V gene encodes CDR1 SNHLY and CDR2 FYNNEI. The CDR3 has 13 amino acids. The germline V and J ends were trimmed by 2 bases and 6 bases, with 7 bases remaining between them. The CDR3 DNA follows: TGTGCCAGCAGTGAAAGGGGTCCCGGGGAGCTGTTTTTT. Translation: CASSERGPGELFF.

J is TRBJ2-7 and V is TRBV11-2; 10 bases match TRBD2. J lost 6 bases, V lost 5 bases, and 1 base had no gene match. The CDR3 covers 12 residues. Germline-derived CDR1 and CDR2 are SGHAT and FQNNGV. The CDR3 DNA is TGTGCCAGCAGCCGACTAGCGGGCGAGCAGTACTTC. Its translation: CASSRLAGEQYF.

The chain is built from TRBV5-1 and TRBJ2-6; 11 nucleotides line up with TRBD1. CDR1 and CDR2 from the germline V gene are SGHRS and YFSETQ. Trimming at V came to 4 bases and at J to 4 bases, leaving 7 bases not matched to a gene. The CDR3 has 17 residues. CDR3 protein: CASSQGQGVRGANVLTF. The DNA for the CDR3 is TGCGCCAGCAGCCAGGGACAGGGGGTGAGAGGGGCCAACGTCCTGACTTTC.

V is TRBV5-6 and J is TRBJ2-7, with 11 positions matching TRBD1. Trimming removed 3 bases from V and 4 bases from J; junction bases left unmatched: 6. The CDR3 runs to 15 residues. CDR1 and CDR2 (germline): SGHDT, YYEEEE. CDR3 nucleotide sequence: TGTGCCAGCAGCTGGGGACAGGGGGTAACTTACGAGCAGTACTTC. As protein: CASSWGQGVTYEQYF.

CDR3 region: CASSSTVDYGYTF. CDR3 nucleotide sequence: TGTGCCAGCAGCTCCACAGTGGACTATGGCTACACCTTC. The chain couples TRBV7-8 to TRBJ1-2; D ambiguous. Germline V lookup: CDR1 SGHVS, CDR2 FQNEAQ. V lost 4 bases, J lost 3 bases, and 9 bases lay in between. The CDR3 consists of 13 residues. Full variable domain (missing parts from reference TRBV7-8 and TRBJ1-2): GAGVSQSPRYKVAKRGQDVALRCDPISGHVSLFWYQQALGQGPEFLTYFQNEAQLDKSGLPSDRFFAERPEGSVSTLKIQRTQQEDSAVYLCASSSTVDYGYTFGSGTRLTVV.

This clone was picked up a small number of times. One end of the junction fails to match germline, which may point to a read error. The CDR3 protein is CATSPGANVLTF. CDR3 coding DNA: TGTGCCACCAGCCCTGGGGCCAACGTCCTGACTTTC. V gene TRBV7-9 combines with J gene TRBJ2-6; unclear D gene. This CDR3 spans 12 amino acids. The germline gives CDR1 SEHNR, CDR2 FQNEAQ (reference sequence).

The chain joins TRBV7-3 to TRBJ2-5; 9 positions agree with TRBD1. Germline CDR1 is SGHTA and CDR2 is FQGTGA. The V segment lost 2 bases and the J segment 5 bases; nucleotides outside the gene matches: 0. CDR3 length: 13 residues. The CDR3 is CASSLDRGETQYF. As DNA, the CDR3 is TGTGCCAGCAGCTTAGACAGGGGGGAGACCCAGTACTTC.